A selection of T cell receptor beta chains follows, all from one sample in a study of shared clonotypes between healthy human individuals. Profiled with immunoSEQ multiplex PCR; TCRdb holds only in-frame clones, not every one. The data contain more than 450,000 clones, 79% of them seen just once; the ten biggest clones take up over 10%. Sequenced input: PBMCs. The receptors come from a woman aged 40 to 50 in good health. Some clones in this sample may be carry-over from other donors' samples. CDR3s include the opening cysteine and the closing phenylalanine or tryptophan. The order of the fields is J gene, D gene, clone size, V gene, CDR3 protein, CDR3 DNA. D genes are given only for firm matches. The size field is filled for only some rows; it gives once, few, many or a size class.

TRBJ2-7 | . | few | TRBV6-1 | CASIGGSRSYEQYF | TGTGCCAGCATCGGAGGCAGCCGCTCCTACGAGCAGTACTTC
TRBJ1-2 | . | few | TRBV5-4 | CASSLGRGEEGYTF | TGTGCCAGCAGCTTGGGGCGTGGTGAGGAAGGCTACACCTTC
TRBJ1-5 | TRBD1 | . | TRBV15 | CATSRDGTGANQPQHF | TGTGCCACCAGCAGAGATGGGACAGGGGCCAATCAGCCCCAGCATTTT
TRBJ2-7 | . | . | TRBV15 | CATSRSGATSYEQYF | TGTGCCACCAGCAGATCAGGGGCTACCTCCTACGAGCAGTACTTC
TRBJ1-2 | . | once | TRBV4-1 | CASSQDFGSGGDYGYTF | TGCGCCAGCAGCCAAGATTTTGGGTCGGGGGGGGACTATGGCTACACCTTC
TRBJ1-1 | . | . | TRBV19 | CATHTGVGTEAFF | TGTGCCACTCATACAGGAGTAGGCACTGAAGCTTTCTTT
TRBJ2-4 | . | . | TRBV5-1 | CASSSDGGARDIQYF | TGCGCCAGCAGCTCGGATGGGGGAGCGAGAGACATTCAGTACTTC
TRBJ2-1 | TRBD2 | . | TRBV5-1 | CASSSSGGRAVEQFF | TGCGCCAGCAGCTCGTCGGGCGGGAGAGCAGTTGAGCAGTTCTTC
TRBJ2-1 | . | few | TRBV5-1 | CASSMDMGYDEQFF | TGCGCCAGCAGCATGGATATGGGATATGATGAGCAGTTCTTC
TRBJ2-5 | TRBD2 | . | TRBV28 | CASSFLLAEETQYF | TGTGCCAGCAGTTTCCTCCTAGCGGAAGAGACCCAGTACTTC
TRBJ2-3 | . | . | TRBV4-2 | CASSRGLAPDTQYF | TGTGCCAGCAGCCGAGGTCTAGCCCCAGATACGCAGTATTTT
TRBJ2-3 | . | . | TRBV11-1 | CASSKTTDTQYF | TGTGCCAGCAGCAAAACCACAGATACGCAGTATTTT
TRBJ2-2 | . | . | TRBV19 | CASSIEVGKRWLFF | TGTGCCAGTAGTATAGAAGTGGGGAAGCGCTGGCTGTTTTTT
TRBJ1-3 | . | . | TRBV6-4 | CASSDPPGNTIYF | TGTGCCAGCAGTGACCCCCCTGGAAACACCATATATTTT
TRBJ2-1 | . | . | TRBV19 | CASSIAGASYNEQFF | TGTGCCAGTAGTATAGCGGGGGCTTCGTACAATGAGCAGTTCTTC
TRBJ2-2 | . | . | TRBV7-3 | CASSTQRNTGELFF | TGTGCCAGCAGTACCCAGAGGAACACCGGGGAGCTGTTTTTT
TRBJ2-1 | TRBD1 | . | TRBV7-2 | CASSPKGDRVYNEQFF | TGTGCCAGCAGCCCAAAAGGGGACAGGGTCTACAATGAGCAGTTCTTC
TRBJ2-1 | TRBD2 | . | TRBV5-4 | CASSLKLAENEQFF | TGTGCCAGCAGCTTGAAACTAGCGGAGAATGAGCAGTTCTTC
TRBJ1-5 | . | . | TRBV28 | CASNSAYSNQPQHF | TGTGCCAGCAATTCCGCATATAGCAATCAGCCCCAGCATTTT
TRBJ2-2 | TRBD1 | . | TRBV29-1 | CSVKGTGAGELFF | TGCAGCGTTAAGGGGACAGGAGCCGGGGAGCTGTTTTTT
TRBJ2-3 | . | . | TRBV29-1 | CSVDKADSTDTQYF | TGCAGCGTTGATAAAGCGGACAGCACAGATACGCAGTATTTT
TRBJ2-3 | . | . | TRBV11-3 | CASSHGLQFTDTQYF | TGTGCCAGCAGCCATGGGCTACAGTTCACAGATACGCAGTATTTT
TRBJ1-1 | . | few | TRBV6-1 | CASGGEGNTEAFF | TGTGCCAGCGGGGGCGAGGGGAACACTGAAGCTTTCTTT